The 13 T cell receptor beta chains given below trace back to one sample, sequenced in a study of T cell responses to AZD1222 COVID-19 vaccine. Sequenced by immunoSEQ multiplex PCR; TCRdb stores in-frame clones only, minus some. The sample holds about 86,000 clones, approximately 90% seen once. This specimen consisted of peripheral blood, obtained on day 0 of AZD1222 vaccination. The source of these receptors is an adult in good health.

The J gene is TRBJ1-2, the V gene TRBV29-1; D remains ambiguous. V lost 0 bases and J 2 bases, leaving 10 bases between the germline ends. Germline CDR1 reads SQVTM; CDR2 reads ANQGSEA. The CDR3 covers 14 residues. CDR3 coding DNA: TGCAGCGTTGAAGAGCGGGGTCGGAACTATGGCTACACCTTC. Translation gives CSVEERGRNYGYTF.

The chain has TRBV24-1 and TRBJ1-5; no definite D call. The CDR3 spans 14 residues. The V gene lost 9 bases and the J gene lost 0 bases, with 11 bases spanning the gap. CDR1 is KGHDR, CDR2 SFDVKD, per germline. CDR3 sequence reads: CATSDGYSNQPQHF. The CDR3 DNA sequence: TGTGCCACCTCCGACGGCTATAGCAATCAGCCCCAGCATTTT.

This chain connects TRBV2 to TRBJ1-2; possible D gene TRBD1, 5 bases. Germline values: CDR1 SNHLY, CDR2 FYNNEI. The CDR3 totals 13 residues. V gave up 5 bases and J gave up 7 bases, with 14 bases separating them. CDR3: CASSLGRAIGYTF. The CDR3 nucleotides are TGTGCCAGCAGTTTGGGACGGGCTATTGGCTACACCTTC.

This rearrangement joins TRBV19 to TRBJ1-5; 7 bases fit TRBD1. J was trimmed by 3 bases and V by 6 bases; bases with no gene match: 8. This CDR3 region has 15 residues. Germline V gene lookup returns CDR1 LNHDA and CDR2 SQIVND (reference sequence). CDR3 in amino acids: CASSPGQANNQPQHF. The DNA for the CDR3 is TGTGCCAGTAGCCCCGGACAGGCTAACAATCAGCCCCAGCATTTT. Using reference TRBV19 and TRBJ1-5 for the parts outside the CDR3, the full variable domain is DGGITQSPKYLFRKEGQNVTLSCEQNLNHDAMYWYRQDPGQGLRLIYYSQIVNDFQKGDIAEGYSVSREKKESFPLTVTSAQKNPTAFYLCASSPGQANNQPQHFGDGTRLSIL.

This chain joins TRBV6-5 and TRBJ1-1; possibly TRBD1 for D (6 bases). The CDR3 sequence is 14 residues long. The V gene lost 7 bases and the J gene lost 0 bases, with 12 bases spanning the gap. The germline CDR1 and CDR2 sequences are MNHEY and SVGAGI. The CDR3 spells CASTEGGLNTEAFF. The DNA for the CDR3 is TGTGCCAGCACCGAGGGGGGTCTGAACACTGAAGCTTTCTTT.

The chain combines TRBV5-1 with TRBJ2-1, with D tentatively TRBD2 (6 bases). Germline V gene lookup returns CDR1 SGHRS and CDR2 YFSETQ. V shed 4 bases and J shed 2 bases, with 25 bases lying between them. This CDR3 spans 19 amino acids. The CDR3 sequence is CASSRGWDVYLATYNEQFF. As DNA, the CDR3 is TGCGCCAGCAGCCGGGGGTGGGACGTTTACCTAGCGACCTACAATGAGCAGTTCTTC. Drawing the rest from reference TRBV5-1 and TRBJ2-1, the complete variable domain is KAGVTQTPRYLIKTRGQQVTLSCSPISGHRSVSWYQQTPGQGLQFLFEYFSETQRNKGNFPGRFSGRQFSNSRSEMNVSTLELGDSALYLCASSRGWDVYLATYNEQFFGPGTRLTVL.

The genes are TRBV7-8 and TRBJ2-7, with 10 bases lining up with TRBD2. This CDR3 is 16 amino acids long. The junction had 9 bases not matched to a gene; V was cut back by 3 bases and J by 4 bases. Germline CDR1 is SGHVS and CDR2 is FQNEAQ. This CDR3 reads CASSFRSGGGLYEQYF. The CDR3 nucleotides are TGTGCCAGCAGCTTTCGGAGCGGGGGGGGTCTTTACGAGCAGTACTTC.

The CDR3: CASSLGTGVWNEQFF. The CDR3 bases are TGTGCCAGCAGCTTAGGTACAGGGGTATGGAATGAGCAGTTCTTC. This chain links TRBV7-8 with TRBJ2-1; 7 nucleotides match TRBD1. The germline gives CDR1 SGHVS, CDR2 FQNEAQ. The ends lost 1 base at V and 7 bases at J; junction bases unmatched: 7. The CDR3 consists of 15 residues.

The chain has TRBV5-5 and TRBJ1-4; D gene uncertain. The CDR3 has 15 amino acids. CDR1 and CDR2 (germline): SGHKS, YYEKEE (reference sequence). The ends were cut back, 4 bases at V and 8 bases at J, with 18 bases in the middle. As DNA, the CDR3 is TGTGCCAGCAGCCTAATTGGAGGGTCAGGAGAAAAACTGTTTTTT. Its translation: CASSLIGGSGEKLFF.

CDR3 DNA: TGTGCCAGCGGCGCAACAGGAGGAGGTACTGGGGCCAACGTCCTGACTTTC. Amino acids: CASGATGGGTGANVLTF. The chain recombines TRBV7-9 with TRBJ2-6; the D call may be TRBD1 or TRBD2 (5 bases each). Germline V gives CDR1 SEHNR, CDR2 FQNEAQ (reference sequence). This CDR3 is 17 amino acids long. V was shortened by 8 bases and J by 2 bases, with 19 bases between the two germline ends. The full variable domain, rest sourced from reference TRBV7-9 and TRBJ2-6, is DTGVSQNPRHKITKRGQNVTFRCDPISEHNRLYWYRQTLGQGPEFLTYFQNEAQLEKSRLLSDRFSAERPKGSFSTLEIQRTEQGDSAMYLCASGATGGGTGANVLTFGAGSRLTVL.

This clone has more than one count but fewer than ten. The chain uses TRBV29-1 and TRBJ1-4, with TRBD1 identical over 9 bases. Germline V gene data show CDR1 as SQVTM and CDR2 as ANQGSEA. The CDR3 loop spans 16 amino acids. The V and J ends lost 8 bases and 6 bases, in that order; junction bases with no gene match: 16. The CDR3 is CSLTRGGQGKDEKLFF. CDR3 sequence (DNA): TGCAGCCTGACGCGAGGAGGACAGGGGAAAGATGAAAAACTGTTTTTT.

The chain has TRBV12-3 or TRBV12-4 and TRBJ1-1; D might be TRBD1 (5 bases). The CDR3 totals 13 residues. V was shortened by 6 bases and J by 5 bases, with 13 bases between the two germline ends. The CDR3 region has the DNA TGTGCCAGCAGCCCTAGGGGTTGGACTGAAGCTTTCTTT. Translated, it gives CASSPRGWTEAFF.

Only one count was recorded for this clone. The CDR3 region has the DNA TGTGCCAGCAGCCAAGTGGGGGGTGATAATTCACCCCTCCACTTT. This translates into CASSQVGGDNSPLHF. The chain is built from TRBV4-2 and TRBJ1-6; perhaps TRBD1 as D (5 bases). The CDR3 totals 15 residues. V lost 1 base, J lost 5 bases, and 9 bases lay in between. Germline V CDR1 and CDR2: LGHNA, YNFKEQ.